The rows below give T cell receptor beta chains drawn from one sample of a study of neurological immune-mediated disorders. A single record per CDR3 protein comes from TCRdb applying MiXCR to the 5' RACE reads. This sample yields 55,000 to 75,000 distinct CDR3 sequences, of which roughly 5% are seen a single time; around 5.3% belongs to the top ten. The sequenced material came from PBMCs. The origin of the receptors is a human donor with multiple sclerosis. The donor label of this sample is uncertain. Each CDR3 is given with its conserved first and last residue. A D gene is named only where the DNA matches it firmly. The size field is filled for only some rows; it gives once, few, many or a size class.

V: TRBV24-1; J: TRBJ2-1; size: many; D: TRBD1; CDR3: CATQDGTGIDNEQFF; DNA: TGTGCCACCCAAGATGGGACAGGGATAGACAATGAGCAGTTCTTC
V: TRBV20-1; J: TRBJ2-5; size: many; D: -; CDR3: CSASNQETQYF; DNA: TGCAGTGCTAGCAACCAAGAGACCCAGTACTTC
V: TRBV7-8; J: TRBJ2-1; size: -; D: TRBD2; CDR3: CASSRHWGTSADNEQFF; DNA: TGTGCCAGCAGCCGACACTGGGGGACTAGCGCAGACAATGAGCAGTTCTTC
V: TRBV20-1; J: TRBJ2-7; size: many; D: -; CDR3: CSASTLGLVSYEQYF; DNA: TGCAGTGCTAGCACCCTAGGACTGGTCTCCTACGAGCAGTACTTC
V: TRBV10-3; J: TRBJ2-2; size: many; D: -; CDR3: CAISDTTGELFF; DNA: TGTGCCATCAGTGACACCACCGGGGAGCTGTTTTTT
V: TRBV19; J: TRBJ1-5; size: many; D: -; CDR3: CASSIASEPNQPQHF; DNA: TGTGCCAGTAGTATAGCTTCCGAACCCAATCAGCCCCAGCATTTT
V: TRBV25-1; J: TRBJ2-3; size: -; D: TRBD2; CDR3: CSSGGGITDTQYF; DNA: TGTTCCAGCGGGGGCGGGATCACAGATACGCAGTATTTT
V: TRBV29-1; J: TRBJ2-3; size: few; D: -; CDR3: CSVEGGSLRTDTQYF; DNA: TGCAGCGTTGAGGGGGGCTCACTCCGCACAGATACGCAGTATTTT
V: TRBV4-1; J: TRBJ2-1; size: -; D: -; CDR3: CASSPSLPNEQFF; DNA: TGCGCCAGCAGCCCAAGCCTCCCTAATGAGCAGTTCTTC
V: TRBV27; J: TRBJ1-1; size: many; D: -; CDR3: CASSSRWGDYEAFF; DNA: TGTGCCAGCAGTTCACGGTGGGGGGACTATGAAGCTTTCTTT
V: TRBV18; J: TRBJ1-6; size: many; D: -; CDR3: CASSTELISPLHF; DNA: TGTGCCAGCTCCACAGAGTTAATTTCACCCCTCCACTTT
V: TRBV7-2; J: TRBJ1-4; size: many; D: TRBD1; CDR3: CASSSTGTDWEKLFF; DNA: TGTGCCAGCAGCTCTACCGGGACAGATTGGGAAAAACTGTTTTTT
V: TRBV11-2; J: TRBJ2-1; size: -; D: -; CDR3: CASSPTTNNEQFF; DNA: TGTGCCAGCAGCCCTACGACCAACAATGAGCAGTTCTTC
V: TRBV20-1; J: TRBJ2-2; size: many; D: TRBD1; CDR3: CSARDRTRGTANTGELFF; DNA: TGCAGTGCTAGAGACAGAACCAGAGGGACAGCGAACACCGGGGAGCTGTTTTTT
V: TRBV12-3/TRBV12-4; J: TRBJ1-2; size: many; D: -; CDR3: CASSLGEPGYTF; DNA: TGTGCCAGCAGTTTGGGGGAGCCTGGCTACACCTTC
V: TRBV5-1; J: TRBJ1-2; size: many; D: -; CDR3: CASSLEGLNYGYTF; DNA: TGCGCCAGCAGCTTGGAAGGACTGAACTATGGCTACACCTTC
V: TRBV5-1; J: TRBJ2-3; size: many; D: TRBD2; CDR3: CASSSSGGGVPSTDTQYF; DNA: TGCGCCAGCAGCTCCTCCGGCGGGGGGGTACCCAGCACAGATACGCAGTATTTT
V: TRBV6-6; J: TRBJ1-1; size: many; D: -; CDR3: CASSYSRDGAFF; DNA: TGTGCCAGCAGTTACTCGAGGGATGGAGCTTTCTTT
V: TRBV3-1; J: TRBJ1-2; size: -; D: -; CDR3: CASSHLTACYTF; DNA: TGTGCCAGCAGCCACCTAACAGCTTGCTACACCTTC
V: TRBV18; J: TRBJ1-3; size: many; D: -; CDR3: CASSPGTNTIYF; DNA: TGTGCCAGCTCACCGGGTACAAACACCATATATTTT
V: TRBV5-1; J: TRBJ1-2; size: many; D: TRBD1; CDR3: CASSPPGTGGVSGYTF; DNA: TGCGCCAGCAGCCCACCCGGGACAGGGGGCGTAAGTGGCTACACCTTC
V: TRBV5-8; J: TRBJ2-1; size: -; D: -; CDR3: CASSLREFYNEQFF; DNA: TGTGCCAGCAGCTTACGGGAATTCTACAATGAGCAGTTCTTC
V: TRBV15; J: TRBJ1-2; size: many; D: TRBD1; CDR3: CATSRGQGFYGYTF; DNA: TGTGCCACCAGCAGGGGACAGGGTTTCTATGGCTACACCTTC
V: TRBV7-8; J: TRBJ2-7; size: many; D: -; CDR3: CASSGGLPYEQYF; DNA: TGTGCCAGCAGCGGGGGCCTTCCCTACGAGCAGTACTTC
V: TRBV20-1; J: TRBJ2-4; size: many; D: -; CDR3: CSARGLAGRILAKNIQYF; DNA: TGCAGTGCTAGAGGTCTGGCGGGGAGAATACTAGCCAAAAACATTCAGTACTTC
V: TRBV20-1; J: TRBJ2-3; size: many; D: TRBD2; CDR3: CSAAGGLITDTQYF; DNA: TGCAGTGCCGCCGGGGGACTAATCACAGATACGCAGTATTTT
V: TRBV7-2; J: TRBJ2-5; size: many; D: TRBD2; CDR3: CASSLAVWAGGQGETQYF; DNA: TGTGCCAGCAGCTTAGCAGTCTGGGCGGGGGGCCAGGGAGAGACCCAGTACTTC
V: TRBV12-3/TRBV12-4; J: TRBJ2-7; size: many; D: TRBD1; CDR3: CASSGRWTGNDLLAPYEQYF; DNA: TGTGCCAGCAGTGGACGTTGGACAGGGAATGATCTACTGGCTCCCTACGAGCAGTACTTC
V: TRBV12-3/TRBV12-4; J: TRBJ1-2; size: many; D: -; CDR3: CASSSTLEGRGRTF; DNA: TGTGCCAGCAGTTCCACTCTGGAGGGGAGAGGGAGGACCTTC
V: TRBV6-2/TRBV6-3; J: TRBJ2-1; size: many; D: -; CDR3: CASRAYRTAIYNEQFF; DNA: TGTGCCAGCAGAGCTTACAGGACAGCCATCTACAATGAGCAGTTCTTC
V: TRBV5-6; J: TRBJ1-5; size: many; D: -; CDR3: CASSLGRSSNQPQHF; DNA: TGTGCCAGCAGCTTGGGAAGGTCTAGCAATCAGCCCCAGCATTTT
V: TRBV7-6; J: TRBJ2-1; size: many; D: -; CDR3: CASSLGPGQEQFF; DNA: TGTGCCAGCAGCTTAGGGCCCGGACAAGAGCAGTTCTTC
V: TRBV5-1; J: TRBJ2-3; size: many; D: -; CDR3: CASSPRGPANTQYF; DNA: TGCGCCAGCAGCCCTCGTGGACCGGCGAATACGCAGTATTTT
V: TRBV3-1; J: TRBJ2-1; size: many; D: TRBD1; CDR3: CASRDRGLGNEQFF; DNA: TGTGCCAGCAGAGACAGGGGGCTGGGGAATGAGCAGTTCTTC
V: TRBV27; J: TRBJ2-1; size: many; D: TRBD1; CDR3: CASSYRGNDNEQFF; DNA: TGTGCCAGCAGTTACAGGGGAAATGACAATGAGCAGTTCTTC
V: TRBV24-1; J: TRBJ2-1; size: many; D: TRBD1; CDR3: CATSDAGTGRYNEQFF; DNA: TGTGCCACCAGTGATGCCGGGACAGGGCGGTACAATGAGCAGTTCTTC
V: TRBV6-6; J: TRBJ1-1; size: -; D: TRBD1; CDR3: CASSYLGQGADSTEAFF; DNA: TGTGCCAGCAGTTACTTGGGACAGGGGGCGGATAGCACTGAAGCTTTCTTT
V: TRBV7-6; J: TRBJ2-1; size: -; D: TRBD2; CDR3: CASSLAGGWDEQFF; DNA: TGTGCCAGCAGCCTAGCGGGGGGGTGGGATGAGCAGTTCTTC
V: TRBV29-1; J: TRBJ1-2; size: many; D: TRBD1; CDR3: CSVIGGQGPEYTF; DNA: TGCAGCGTTATAGGGGGACAGGGCCCCGAGTACACCTTC
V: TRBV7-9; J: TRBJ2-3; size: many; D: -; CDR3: CASSKAMGDRLGADTQYF; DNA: TGTGCCAGCAGCAAAGCCATGGGGGATCGGCTAGGAGCAGATACGCAGTATTTT
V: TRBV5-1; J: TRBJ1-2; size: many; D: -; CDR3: CASSYGPTNYGYTF; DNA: TGCGCCAGCAGCTATGGACCCACCAACTATGGCTACACCTTC
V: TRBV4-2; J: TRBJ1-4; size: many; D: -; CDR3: CASSQAPAGNEKLFF; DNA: TGTGCCAGCAGCCAAGCCCCTGCCGGGAATGAAAAACTGTTTTTT
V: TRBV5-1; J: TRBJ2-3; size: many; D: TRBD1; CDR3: CASSLSTGFTDTQYF; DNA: TGCGCCAGCAGCCTTTCGACAGGGTTCACAGATACGCAGTATTTT
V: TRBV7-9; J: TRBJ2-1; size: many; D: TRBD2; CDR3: CASSLRRGSSYNEQFF; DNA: TGTGCCAGCAGCTTACGGCGGGGGAGCTCCTACAATGAGCAGTTCTTC